The present TCR beta chain was sequenced within a study of shared clonotypes between healthy human individuals (dated by TCRdb to between 2020 and 2021). In terms of the full investigation: Three men and a couple of women, aged 18 to 49 years, made up the cohort. For each donor, three plates each were used for CD4 naive and CD4 memory, two plates were used for CD8 naive, and one plate was used for CD8 memory. Blood TCR repertoires of roughly 5 healthy adults were deeply sequenced to estimate repertoire size and the extent of clonotype sharing between individuals. To increase sequencing depth and limit assay-specific biases, TCR repertoire library preparation and sequencing were carried out by different laboratories using diverse techniques. Each donor's leukapheresis produced roughly between roughly 0.9 and 8.9 billion PBMCs. Study-wide conclusions, independent of this receptor: Sampling was restricted to blood, and TCR repertoires in tissues likely differ from the TCR repertoires found in blood. Compared with non-shared clonotypes, clonotypes shared by all four sorted-subset donors had higher generation probabilities. When a handful of donors were compared, the shared fraction of clonotypes was approximately 5% for naive CD4, approximately 3.3% for naive CD8, 2.3% for memory CD4, and around 0.37% for memory CD8. The genetic and exposure-history diversity represented was limited by the small number of donors. Pairwise subsampling led to the expectation that sequencing depth would affect the degree of clonotype sharing among donors. Even with the large sequencing depth, rarefaction of the sorted-subset datasets indicated that sequencing was incomplete. Estimated clonotype richness was generally larger for naive than for memory subsets.

For the CD8 naive samples, CD45RO-negative cells were positively selected for CCR7, yielding a CD45RA+CCR7+ population from which TemRA cells were excluded. The donors were healthy, HIV-negative adults who had no recently reported acute infections or vaccinations. Every donor was a Caucasian adult living in Nashville, Tennessee, USA. After blood collection by leukapheresis, PBMCs were isolated using Ficoll-Histopaque density gradient centrifugation and then cryopreserved in the vapor phase of liquid nitrogen. Purity and quantity of every magnetically sorted T cell population were checked by analytical flow cytometry. From each sorted fraction, genomic DNA was isolated and quantified by UV absorbance on a Nanodrop 2000c. The CDR3 measures 14 amino acids from cysteine to phenylalanine. Only CDR3 DNA remains: 42 bases, in frame from the first base. The germline V gene provides CDR1 SGHDT and CDR2 YYEEEE. V is reduced by 0 bases and J by 2 bases, leaving a spacing of 8 bases between them.

On this clone: Its antigen has not been determined. One base away there is no much larger clone; base qualities are not given.

TCR CDR3 regions were amplified from genomic DNA by multiplex PCR using the deep immunoSEQ assay. Extracted genomic DNA from each cell subset was distributed evenly across all wells of several immunoSEQ 96-well plates, and each plate was treated as a replicate. For sorted subsets, around 200 ng genomic DNA, equal to 25,000 to 35,000 T cell genomes, was loaded into each replicate PCR. The purified libraries were quantified using a Qubit 3.0 fluorometer, sized with a Bioanalyzer 2100, and then quantified again using the KAPA Library Quantification kit. Every immunoSEQ 96-well plate was sequenced on a dedicated single-read 150-cycle Illumina NextSeq 550 flow cell. Per the source publication's procedure: Because the immunoSEQ output held only junctional sequences and lacked quality scores, the filtering could not match the filtering applied to full-length reads. Sequences were annotated with PyIR, a Python wrapper for IgBLAST v1.9, using IMGT germline references to assign V/J genes and CDR3. Reads were removed for weak V/J assignments (E-value above 1e-6), missing CDR3, stop codons, out-of-frame junctions, or ambiguous translated residues. V3J clonotypes were defined as sequences sharing an identical inferred V gene, J gene, and CDR3 amino acid sequence. Percentage overlap between repertoires was computed as shared unique clonotypes divided by the size of the smaller repertoire. Three approaches were used to assess repertoire richness: RTK rarefaction, the Chao1 estimator, and Recon v2.1 estimates of unobserved clonotypes. Generation probabilities were computed with OLGA for all TCRbeta clonotypes obtained by the gDNA method from a handful of donors. TCRdb carries this immuneACCESS record with in-frame sequences only. Its versions omit some clonotypes, under half of them owing to an unresolved V gene in the studies checked, with the rest unexplained. The V and J calls and clone size come from that table; D and trimming were worked out from the DNA. Here the sample has about 2.2 million clones; approximately 92% occur a single time. The ten largest clones take up approximately 1.7% of the sample.

This TCR came from a man between 18 and 29 years old in good health. Some clones in this sample may be carry-over from other donors' samples. The sample comprised naive CD8+ T cells from PBMCs. Explained via the paper, the cell subset or site label denotes: CD45RA+CCR7+. The rearrangement combines TRBV5-6 with TRBJ1-2; the D gene is not confidently resolved. The DNA is as follows: TGTGCCAGCAGCTTGGCACGGACGAACTATGGCTACACCTTC. Protein translation: CASSLARTNYGYTF.